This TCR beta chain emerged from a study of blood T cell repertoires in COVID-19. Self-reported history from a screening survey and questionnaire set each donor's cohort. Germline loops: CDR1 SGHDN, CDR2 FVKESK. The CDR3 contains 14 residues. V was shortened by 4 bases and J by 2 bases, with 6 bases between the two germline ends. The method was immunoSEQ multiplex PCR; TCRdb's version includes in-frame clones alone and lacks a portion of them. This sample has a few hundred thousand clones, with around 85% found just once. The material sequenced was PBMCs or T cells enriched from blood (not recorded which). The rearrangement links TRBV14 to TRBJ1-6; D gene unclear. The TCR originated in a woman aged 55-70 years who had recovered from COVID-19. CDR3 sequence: CASSREPYNSPLHF. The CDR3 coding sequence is TGTGCCAGCAGCCGGGAGCCCTATAATTCACCCCTCCACTTT.